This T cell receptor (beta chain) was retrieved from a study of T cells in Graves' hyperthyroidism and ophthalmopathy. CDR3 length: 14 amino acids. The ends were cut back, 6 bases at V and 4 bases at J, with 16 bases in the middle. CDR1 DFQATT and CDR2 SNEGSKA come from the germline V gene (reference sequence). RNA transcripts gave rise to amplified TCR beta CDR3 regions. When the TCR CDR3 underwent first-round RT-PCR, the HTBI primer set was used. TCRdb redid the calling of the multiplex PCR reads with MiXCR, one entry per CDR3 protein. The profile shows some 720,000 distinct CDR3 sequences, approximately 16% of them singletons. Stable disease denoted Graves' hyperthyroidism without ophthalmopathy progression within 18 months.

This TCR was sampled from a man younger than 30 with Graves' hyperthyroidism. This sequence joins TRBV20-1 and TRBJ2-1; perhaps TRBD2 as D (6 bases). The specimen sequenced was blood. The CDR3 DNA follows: TGCAGTGCCCATCCGGGACTTGAGTACAATGAGCAGTTCTTC. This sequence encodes CSAHPGLEYNEQFF.